These 10 T cell receptor beta chains share one sample of origin, sequenced in a study of Tregs in tolerant kidney transplant recipients (dated by TCRdb to the late 2010s). The library was generated by the immunoSEQ multiplex PCR assay. The table comes from immuneACCESS by way of TCRdb, which keeps in-frame sequences with V and J called. Part of the clones is missing from these tables; in studies checked, under half for an unresolved V gene and the rest for unknown reasons. A total of 110,000 or so clones appear in this sample, roughly nine tenths of them only once. Around 0.58% of the sample goes to the ten largest clones. Material: CD4+ T cells from blood. The receptors were gathered from a human donor in good health.

The V and J genes are TRBV5-5 and TRBJ1-2, with 8 bases identical to TRBD1. CDR3 size: 13 residues. V shed 4 bases, J shed 9 bases, and the junction held 8 bases outside the gene matches. Germline assignment: CDR1 SGHKS and CDR2 YYEKEE (reference sequence). The CDR3 region has the DNA TGTGCCAGCAGCGAAGGACAGGGTTATAGCTACACCTTC. Protein product: CASSEGQGYSYTF.

The gene calls are TRBV9 and TRBJ1-1; tentative D call: TRBD1 (6 bases). The V gene's germline CDR1 is SGDLS and CDR2 YYNGEE. There are 14 residues in the CDR3. V shed 4 bases and J shed 4 bases, with 14 bases lying between them. The CDR3: CASSPQQGGTEAFF. CDR3 DNA: TGTGCCAGCAGCCCTCAACAGGGCGGCACTGAAGCTTTCTTT.

The chain combines TRBV2 with TRBJ1-5, with D unresolved. Germline lookup yields CDR1 SNHLY and CDR2 FYNNEI. The CDR3 extends over 14 amino acids. V dropped 5 bases and J dropped 4 bases, with 12 bases sitting between them. CDR3 sequence: CASSQVQINQPQHF. In DNA form, the CDR3 reads TGTGCCAGCAGTCAGGTACAGATTAATCAGCCCCAGCATTTT.

V and J are TRBV18 and TRBJ1-2; unclear D gene. CDR3 size: 14 residues. Trimming shortened V by 6 bases and J by 4 bases, and 15 bases separated the two germline ends. The germline V gene encodes CDR1 KGHSH and CDR2 LQKENI. The CDR3 sequence: CASSISLELYGYTF. The CDR3 DNA reads TGTGCCAGCTCCATCTCCCTAGAACTCTATGGCTACACCTTC.

The chain is built from TRBV18 and TRBJ2-1; maybe TRBD2 (7 bases). The CDR3 has 17 amino acids. The germline V gene has CDR1 KGHSH and CDR2 LQKENI. V was cut by 0 bases and J by 6 bases, with 18 bases left in between. CDR3 region: CASSPPGGAPLGNEQFF. CDR3 in DNA: TGTGCCAGCTCACCACCGGGGGGGGCCCCCTTGGGCAATGAGCAGTTCTTC.

The chain joins TRBV7-9 to TRBJ1-2; 9 nucleotides agree with TRBD1. Germline CDR1 reads SEHNR; CDR2 reads FQNEAQ (reference sequence). The J segment lost 8 bases and the V segment lost 3 bases, leaving 7 bases of the junction unmatched. The CDR3 has 14 amino acids. This CDR3 reads CASSFLTGGNGYTF. For the CDR3, the DNA is TGTGCCAGCAGCTTTCTCACAGGGGGCAACGGCTACACCTTC.

The genes are TRBV7-8 and TRBJ1-5; D might be TRBD1 (6 bases). The CDR3 runs 16 residues. The V and J ends lost 1 base and 4 bases respectively, with 14 bases between them. Germline lookup yields CDR1 SGHVS and CDR2 FQNEAQ. The CDR3 nucleotides read TGTGCCAGCAGCTTAGAGGCAGGGGAGATGAATCAGCCCCAGCATTTT. It is translated as CASSLEAGEMNQPQHF. Together with reference TRBV7-8 and TRBJ1-5, the CDR3 gives the full variable domain: GAGVSQSPRYKVAKRGQDVALRCDPISGHVSLFWYQQALGQGPEFLTYFQNEAQLDKSGLPSDRFFAERPEGSVSTLKIQRTQQEDSAVYLCASSLEAGEMNQPQHFGDGTRLSIL.

The V and J genes are TRBV9 and TRBJ1-6; no clear D gene. Germline V CDR1 and CDR2: SGDLS, YYNGEE. Deletions cut 4 bases from V and 7 bases from J, with 12 bases between. CDR3 length: 14 amino acids. The CDR3 DNA reads as TGTGCCAGCAGCCCTCGTTTCGGAAATTCACCCCTCCACTTT. Translating gives CASSPRFGNSPLHF.

The chain joins TRBV5-6 to TRBJ1-5; the D gene is possibly TRBD1 (5 bases). CDR1 SGHDT and CDR2 YYEEEE come from the germline V gene. Trimming shortened V by 4 bases and J by 0 bases, and 11 bases separated the two germline ends. The CDR3 sequence is 15 residues long. The CDR3 reads CASSTGLYSNQPQHF. The CDR3 nucleotides read TGTGCCAGCAGCACGGGACTTTATAGCAATCAGCCCCAGCATTTT.

This clone was seen just once. This sequence joins TRBV18 and TRBJ2-3; D call uncertain. V was cut by 3 bases and J by 2 bases, with 12 bases left in between. Germline V gene data show CDR1 as KGHSH and CDR2 as LQKENI. This CDR3 comprises 15 residues. The DNA of the CDR3 is TGTGCCAGCTCACCTATCCGGGCCGCCACAGATACGCAGTATTTT. Its translation: CASSPIRAATDTQYF.